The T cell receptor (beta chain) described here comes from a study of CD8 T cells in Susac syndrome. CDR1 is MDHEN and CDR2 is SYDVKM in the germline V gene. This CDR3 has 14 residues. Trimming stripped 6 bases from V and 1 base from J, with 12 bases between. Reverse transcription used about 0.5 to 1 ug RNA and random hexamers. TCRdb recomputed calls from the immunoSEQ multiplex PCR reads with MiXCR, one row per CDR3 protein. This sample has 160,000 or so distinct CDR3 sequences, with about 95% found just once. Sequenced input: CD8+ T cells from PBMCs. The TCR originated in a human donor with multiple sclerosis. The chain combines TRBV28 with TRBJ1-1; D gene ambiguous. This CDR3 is CASSPRGRNTEAFF. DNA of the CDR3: TGTGCCAGCAGCCCACGAGGGCGGAACACTGAAGCTTTCTTT.